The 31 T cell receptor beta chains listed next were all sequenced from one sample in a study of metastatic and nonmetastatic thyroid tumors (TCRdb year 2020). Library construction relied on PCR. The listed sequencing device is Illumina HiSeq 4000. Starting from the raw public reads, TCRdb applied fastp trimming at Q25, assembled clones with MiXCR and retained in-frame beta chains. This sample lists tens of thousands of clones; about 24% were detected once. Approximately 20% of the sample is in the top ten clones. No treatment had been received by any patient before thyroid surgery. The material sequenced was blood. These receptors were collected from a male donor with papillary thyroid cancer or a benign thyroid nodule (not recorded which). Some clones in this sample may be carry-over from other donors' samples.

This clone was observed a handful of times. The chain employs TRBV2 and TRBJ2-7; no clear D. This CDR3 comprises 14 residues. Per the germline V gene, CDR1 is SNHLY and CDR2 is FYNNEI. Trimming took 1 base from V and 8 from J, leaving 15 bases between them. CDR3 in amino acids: CASSEGLSPRQQYF. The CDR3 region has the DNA TGTGCCAGCAGTGAAGGGCTATCGCCGAGGCAGCAGTACTTC. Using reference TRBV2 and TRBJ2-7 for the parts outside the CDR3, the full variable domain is EPEVTQTPSHQVTQMGQEVILRCVPISNHLYFYWYRQILGQKVEFLVSFYNNEISEKSEIFDDQFSVERPDGSNFTLKIRSTKLEDSAMYFCASSEGLSPRQQYFGPGTRLTVT.

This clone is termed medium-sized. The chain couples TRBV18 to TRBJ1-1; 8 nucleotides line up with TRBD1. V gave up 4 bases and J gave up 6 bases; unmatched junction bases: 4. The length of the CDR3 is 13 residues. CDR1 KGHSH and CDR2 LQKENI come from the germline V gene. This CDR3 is CASSQGQGSEAFF. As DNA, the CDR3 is TGTGCCAGCTCACAAGGACAGGGATCTGAAGCTTTCTTT.

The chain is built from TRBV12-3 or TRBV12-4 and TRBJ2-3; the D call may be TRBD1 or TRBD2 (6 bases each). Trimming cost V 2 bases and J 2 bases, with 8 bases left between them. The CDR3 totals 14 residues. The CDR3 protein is CASSLTGATDTQYF. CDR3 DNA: TGTGCCAGCAGTTTAACGGGGGCCACAGATACGCAGTATTTT.

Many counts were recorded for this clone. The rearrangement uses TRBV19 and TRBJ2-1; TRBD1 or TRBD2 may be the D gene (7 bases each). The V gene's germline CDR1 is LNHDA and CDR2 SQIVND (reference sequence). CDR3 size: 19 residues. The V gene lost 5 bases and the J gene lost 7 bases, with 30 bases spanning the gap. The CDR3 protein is CASSVTGALGTTRRNEQFF. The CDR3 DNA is TGTGCCAGTAGTGTTACAGGGGCCCTAGGGACTACCAGGAGGAATGAGCAGTTCTTC.

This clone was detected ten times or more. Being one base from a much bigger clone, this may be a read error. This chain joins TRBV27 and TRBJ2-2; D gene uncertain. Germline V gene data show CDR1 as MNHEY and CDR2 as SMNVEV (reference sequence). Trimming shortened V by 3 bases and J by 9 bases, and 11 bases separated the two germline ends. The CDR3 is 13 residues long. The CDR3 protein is CASSLSVTRELFF. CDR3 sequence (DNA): TGTGCCAGCAGTTTGTCGGTAACCCGGGAGCTGTTTTTT.

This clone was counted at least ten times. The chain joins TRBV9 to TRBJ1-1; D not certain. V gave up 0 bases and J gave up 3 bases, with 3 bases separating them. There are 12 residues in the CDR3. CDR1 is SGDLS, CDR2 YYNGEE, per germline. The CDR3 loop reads CASSVDDTEAFF. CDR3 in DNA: TGTGCCAGCAGCGTAGACGACACTGAAGCTTTCTTT.

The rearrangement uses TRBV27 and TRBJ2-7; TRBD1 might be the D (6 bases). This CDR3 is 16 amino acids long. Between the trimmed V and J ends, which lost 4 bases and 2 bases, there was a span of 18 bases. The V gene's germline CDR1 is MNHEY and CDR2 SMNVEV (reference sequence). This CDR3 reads CASSSLRGQIAYEQYF. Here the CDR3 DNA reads TGTGCCAGCAGTTCCCTCCGGGGACAAATTGCCTACGAGCAGTACTTC.

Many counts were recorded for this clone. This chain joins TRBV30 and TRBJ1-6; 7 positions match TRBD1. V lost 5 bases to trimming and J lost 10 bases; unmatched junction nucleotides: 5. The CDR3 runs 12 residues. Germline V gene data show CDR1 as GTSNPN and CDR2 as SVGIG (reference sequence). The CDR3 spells CAWATGNSPLHF. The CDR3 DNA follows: TGTGCCTGGGCGACAGGGAACTCACCCCTCCACTTT.

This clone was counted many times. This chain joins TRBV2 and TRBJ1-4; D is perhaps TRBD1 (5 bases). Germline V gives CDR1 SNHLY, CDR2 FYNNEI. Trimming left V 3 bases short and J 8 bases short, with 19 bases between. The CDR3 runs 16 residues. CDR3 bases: TGTGCCAGCAGTGATTGGAGCTGGCAGGGTGAGGAAAAACTGTTTTTT. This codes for CASSDWSWQGEEKLFF.

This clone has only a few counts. Written as DNA, the CDR3 is TGTGCTAGCGGCCCCGGCTTGCGGGCGGATTACGAGCAGTACTTC. Translation gives CASGPGLRADYEQYF. V usage is TRBV11-3 and J usage is TRBJ2-7, with a weak D call TRBD2 (6 bases). Per the germline V gene, CDR1 is SGHNT and CDR2 is YENEEA. This CDR3 spans 15 amino acids.

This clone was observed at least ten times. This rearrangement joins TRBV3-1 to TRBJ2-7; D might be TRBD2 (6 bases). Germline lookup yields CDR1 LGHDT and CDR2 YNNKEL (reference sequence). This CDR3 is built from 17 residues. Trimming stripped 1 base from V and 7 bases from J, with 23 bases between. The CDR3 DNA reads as TGTGCCAGCAGCCAAGGGGGTATCTGGTTTGGTGGAGGGGAGCAGTACTTC. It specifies CASSQGGIWFGGGEQYF.

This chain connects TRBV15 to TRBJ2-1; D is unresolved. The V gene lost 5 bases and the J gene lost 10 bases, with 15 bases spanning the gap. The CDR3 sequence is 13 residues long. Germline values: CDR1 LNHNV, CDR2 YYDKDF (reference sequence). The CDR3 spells CATSRSLGREQFF. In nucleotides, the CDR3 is TGTGCCACCAGCCGATCATTGGGTAGAGAGCAGTTCTTC.

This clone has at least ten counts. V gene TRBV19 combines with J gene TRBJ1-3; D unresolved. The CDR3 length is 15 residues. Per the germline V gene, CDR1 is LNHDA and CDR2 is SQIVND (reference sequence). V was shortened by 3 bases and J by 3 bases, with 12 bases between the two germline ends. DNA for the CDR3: TGTGCCAGTAGTATTGGATTGGGGTTTGGAAACACCATATATTTT. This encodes CASSIGLGFGNTIYF.

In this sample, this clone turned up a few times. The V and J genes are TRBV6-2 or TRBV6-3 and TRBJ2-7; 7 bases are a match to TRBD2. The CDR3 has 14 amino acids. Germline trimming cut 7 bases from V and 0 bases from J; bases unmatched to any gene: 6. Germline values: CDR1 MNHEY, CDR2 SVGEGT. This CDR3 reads CASTIGGNSYEQYF. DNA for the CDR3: TGTGCCAGCACAATCGGGGGGAACTCCTACGAGCAGTACTTC.

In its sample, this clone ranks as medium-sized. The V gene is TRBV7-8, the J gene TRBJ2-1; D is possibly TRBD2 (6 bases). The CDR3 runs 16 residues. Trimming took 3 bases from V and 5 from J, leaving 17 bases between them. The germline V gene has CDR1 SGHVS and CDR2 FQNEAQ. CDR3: CASSLAFRRGDNEQFF. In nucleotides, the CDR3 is TGTGCCAGCAGCTTGGCCTTTCGGAGGGGAGACAATGAGCAGTTCTTC.

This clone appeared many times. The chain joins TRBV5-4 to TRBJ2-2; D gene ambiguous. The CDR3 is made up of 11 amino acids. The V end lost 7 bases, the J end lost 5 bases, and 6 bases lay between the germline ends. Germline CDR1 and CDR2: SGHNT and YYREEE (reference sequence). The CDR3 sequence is CASSGTGELFF. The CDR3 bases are TGTGCCAGCTCCGGAACCGGGGAGCTGTTTTTT.

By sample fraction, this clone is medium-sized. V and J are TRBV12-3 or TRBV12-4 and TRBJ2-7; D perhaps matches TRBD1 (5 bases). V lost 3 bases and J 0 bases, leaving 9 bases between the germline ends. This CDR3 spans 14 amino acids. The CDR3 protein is CASSLGHSSYEQYF. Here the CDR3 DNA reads TGTGCCAGCAGTTTGGGGCACTCCTCCTACGAGCAGTACTTC.

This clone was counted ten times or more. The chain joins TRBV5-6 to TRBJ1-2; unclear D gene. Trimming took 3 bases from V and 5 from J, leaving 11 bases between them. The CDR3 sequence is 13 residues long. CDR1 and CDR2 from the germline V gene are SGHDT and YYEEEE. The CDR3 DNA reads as TGTGCCAGCAGCTCCCTTTCATTATATGGCTACACCTTC. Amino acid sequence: CASSSLSLYGYTF.

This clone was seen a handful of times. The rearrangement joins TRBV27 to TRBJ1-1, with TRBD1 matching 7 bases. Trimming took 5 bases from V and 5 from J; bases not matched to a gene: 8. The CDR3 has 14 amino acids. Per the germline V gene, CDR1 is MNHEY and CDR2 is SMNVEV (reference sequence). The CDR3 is CASSAHQGQTEAFF. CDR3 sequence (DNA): TGTGCCAGCAGTGCACATCAGGGACAGACTGAAGCTTTCTTT.

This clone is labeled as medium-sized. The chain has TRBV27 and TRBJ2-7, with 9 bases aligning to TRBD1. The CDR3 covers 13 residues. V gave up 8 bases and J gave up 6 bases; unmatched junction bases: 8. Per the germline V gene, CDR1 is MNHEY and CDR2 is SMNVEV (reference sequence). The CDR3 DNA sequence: TGTGCCAGCGGGGACAGGGACCAATCCGAGCAGTACTTC. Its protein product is CASGDRDQSEQYF.

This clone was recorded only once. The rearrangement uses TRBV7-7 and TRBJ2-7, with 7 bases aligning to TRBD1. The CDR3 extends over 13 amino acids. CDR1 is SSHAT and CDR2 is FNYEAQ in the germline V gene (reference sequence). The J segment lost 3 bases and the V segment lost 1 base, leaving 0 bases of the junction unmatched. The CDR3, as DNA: TGTGCCAGCAGCTTAGACAGGGGCTACGAGCAGTACTTC. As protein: CASSLDRGYEQYF.

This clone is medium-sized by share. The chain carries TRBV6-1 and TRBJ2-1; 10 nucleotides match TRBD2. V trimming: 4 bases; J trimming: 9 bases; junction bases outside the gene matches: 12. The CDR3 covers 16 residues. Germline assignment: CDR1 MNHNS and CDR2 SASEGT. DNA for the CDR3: TGTGCCAGCAGTGCGACAACTAGCGGGACCGGAGTTGAGCAGTTCTTC. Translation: CASSATTSGTGVEQFF.

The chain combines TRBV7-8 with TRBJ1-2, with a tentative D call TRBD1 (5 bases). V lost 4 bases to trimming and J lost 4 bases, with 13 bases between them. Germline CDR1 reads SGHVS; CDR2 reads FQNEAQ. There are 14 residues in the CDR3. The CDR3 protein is CASSSRVSGYGYTF. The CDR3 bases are TGTGCCAGCAGCTCCAGGGTCTCCGGCTATGGCTACACCTTC.

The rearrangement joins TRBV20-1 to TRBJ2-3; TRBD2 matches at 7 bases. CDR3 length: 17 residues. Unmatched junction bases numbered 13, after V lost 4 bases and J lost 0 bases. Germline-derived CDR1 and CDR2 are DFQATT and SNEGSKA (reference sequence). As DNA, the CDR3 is TGCAGTGCTACCGTCATTGAGGGAGGGACGAGCACAGATACGCAGTATTTT. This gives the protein CSATVIEGGTSTDTQYF.

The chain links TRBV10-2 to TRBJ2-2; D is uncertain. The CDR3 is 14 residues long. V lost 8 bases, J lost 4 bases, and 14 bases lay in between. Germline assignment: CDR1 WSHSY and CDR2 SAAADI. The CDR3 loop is CASFLNLVTGELFF. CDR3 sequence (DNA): TGCGCCAGCTTCCTCAACCTCGTCACCGGGGAGCTGTTTTTT.

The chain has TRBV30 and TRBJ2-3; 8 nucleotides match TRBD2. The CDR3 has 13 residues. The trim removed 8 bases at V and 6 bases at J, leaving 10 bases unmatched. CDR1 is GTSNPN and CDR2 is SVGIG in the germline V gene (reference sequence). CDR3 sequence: CANSGSSMDTQYF. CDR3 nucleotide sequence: TGTGCCAACAGCGGGAGTAGTATGGATACGCAGTATTTT.

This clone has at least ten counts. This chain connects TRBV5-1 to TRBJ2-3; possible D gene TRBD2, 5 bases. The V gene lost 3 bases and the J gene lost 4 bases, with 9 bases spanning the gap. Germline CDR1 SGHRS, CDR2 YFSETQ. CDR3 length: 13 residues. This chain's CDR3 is CASSSPSSDTQYF. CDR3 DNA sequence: TGCGCCAGCAGCTCACCTAGCTCAGATACGCAGTATTTT.

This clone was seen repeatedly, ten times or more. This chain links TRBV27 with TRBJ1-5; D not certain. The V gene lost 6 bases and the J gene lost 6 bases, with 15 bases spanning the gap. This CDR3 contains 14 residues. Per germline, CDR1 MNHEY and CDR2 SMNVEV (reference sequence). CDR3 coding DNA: TGTGCCAGCAGCCACAAACGTGGCGGTCAGCCCCAGCATTTT. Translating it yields CASSHKRGGQPQHF.

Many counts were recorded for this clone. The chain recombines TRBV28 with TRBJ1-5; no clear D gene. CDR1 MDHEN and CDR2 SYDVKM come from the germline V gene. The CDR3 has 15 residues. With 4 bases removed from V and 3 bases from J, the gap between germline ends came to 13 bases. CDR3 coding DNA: TGTGCCAGCAGTTCACCCCCAGCAAACAATCAGCCCCAGCATTTT. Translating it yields CASSSPPANNQPQHF.

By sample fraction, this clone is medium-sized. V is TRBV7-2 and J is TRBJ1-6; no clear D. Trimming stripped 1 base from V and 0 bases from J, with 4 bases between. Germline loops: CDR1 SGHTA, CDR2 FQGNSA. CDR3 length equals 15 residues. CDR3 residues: CASSLGVSYNSPLHF. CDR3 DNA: TGTGCCAGCAGCTTAGGCGTCTCCTATAATTCACCCCTCCACTTT. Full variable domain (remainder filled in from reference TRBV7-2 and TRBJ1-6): GAGVSQSPSNKVTEKGKDVELRCDPISGHTALYWYRQSLGQGLEFLIYFQGNSAPDKSGLPSDRFSAERTGGSVSTLTIQRTQQEDSAVYLCASSLGVSYNSPLHFGNGTRLTVT.

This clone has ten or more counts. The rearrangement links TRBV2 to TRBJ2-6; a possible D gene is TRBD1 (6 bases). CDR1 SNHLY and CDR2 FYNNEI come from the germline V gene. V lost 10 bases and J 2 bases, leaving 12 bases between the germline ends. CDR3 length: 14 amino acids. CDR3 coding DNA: TGTGCCACCCCGAGGGGGACTGGGGCCAACGTCCTGACTTTC. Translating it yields CATPRGTGANVLTF.